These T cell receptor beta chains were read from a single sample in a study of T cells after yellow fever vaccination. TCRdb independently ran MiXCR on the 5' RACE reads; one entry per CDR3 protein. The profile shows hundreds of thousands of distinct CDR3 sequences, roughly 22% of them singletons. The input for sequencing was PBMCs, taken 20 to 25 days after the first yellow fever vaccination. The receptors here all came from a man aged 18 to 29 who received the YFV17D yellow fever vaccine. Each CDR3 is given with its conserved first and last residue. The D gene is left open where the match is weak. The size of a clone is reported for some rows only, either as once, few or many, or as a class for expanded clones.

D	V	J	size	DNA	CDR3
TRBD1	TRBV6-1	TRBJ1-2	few	TGTGCCAGCAGTCTGAACAGGGGAGGCTATGGCTACACCTTC	CASSLNRGGYGYTF
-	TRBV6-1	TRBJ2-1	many	TGTGCCAGCAGTGGTGCGTTATCGTCCCACAATGAGCAGTTCTTC	CASSGALSSHNEQFF
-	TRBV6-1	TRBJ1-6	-	TGTGCCAGCAGTCCACTGCTGGGGGGTAGCTCACCCCTCCACTTT	CASSPLLGGSSPLHF
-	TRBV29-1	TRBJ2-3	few	TGCAGTGGGGGCACAGATACGCAGTATTTT	CSGGTDTQYF
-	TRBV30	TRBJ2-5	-	TGTGCCTGGAGTGTATCCGAGACCCAGTACTTC	CAWSVSETQYF
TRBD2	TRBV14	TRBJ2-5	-	TGTGCCAGCAGCCATAGACTAGCGGATCAAGAGACCCAGTACTTC	CASSHRLADQETQYF
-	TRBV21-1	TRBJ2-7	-	TGTGCCAGCAGCAACTGGACCGAAACCTACGAGCAGTACTTC	CASSNWTETYEQYF
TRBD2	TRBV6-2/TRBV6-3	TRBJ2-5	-	TGTGCCAGCAGTTACGGGGGAACAGCGGGGAGGACCCAGTACTTC	CASSYGGTAGRTQYF
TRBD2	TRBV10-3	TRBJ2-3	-	TGTGCCATCAGCACTAGCGGTGGGCGGGATACGCAGTATTTT	CAISTSGGRDTQYF
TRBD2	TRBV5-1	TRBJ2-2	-	TGCGCCAGCAGCTTGGTAGCGGGGGGGCCGAACACCGGGGAGCTGTTTTTT	CASSLVAGGPNTGELFF
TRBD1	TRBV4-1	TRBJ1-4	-	TGCGCCAGCAGCCAAGCGGCGACAGGGCATGAAAAACTGTTTTTT	CASSQAATGHEKLFF
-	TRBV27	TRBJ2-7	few	TGTGCCAGCAGTTTAACAAACTCCTACGAGCAGTACTTC	CASSLTNSYEQYF